The 13 T cell receptor beta chains presented below share a single source sample, sequenced in a study of OX40 agonist ivuxolimab in advanced cancers. Sequencing used immunoSEQ multiplex PCR; TCRdb keeps in-frame clones, though not all of them. The sample yields about 69,000 clones, roughly 89% seen once. The sequencing used CD4+ or CD8+ T cells sorted from blood, collected in a trial of the OX40 agonist ivuxolimab. The receptors come from an adult with an advanced solid tumor such as melanoma, head and neck, liver or kidney cancer.

In its sample, this clone was seen a few times. This CDR3 reads CASSQSANTEAFF. The DNA of the CDR3 is TGTGCCAGCAGCCAGTCCGCGAACACTGAAGCTTTCTTT. This chain joins TRBV7-3 and TRBJ1-1, with D unclear. V was pared by 5 bases and J by 1 base, with 8 bases between. CDR1 and CDR2 from the germline V gene are SGHTA and FQGTGA. CDR3 size: 13 residues.

The count of this clone is one. CDR3 amino acids: CSVEDGWASRDTDTQYF. CDR3 coding DNA: TGCAGCGTTGAAGACGGGTGGGCGAGCAGGGACACAGATACGCAGTATTTT. This sequence joins TRBV29-1 and TRBJ2-3, with a tentative D call TRBD1 (5 bases). This CDR3 has 17 amino acids. The V end lost 0 bases, the J end lost 2 bases, and 18 bases lay between the germline ends. From germline, CDR1 is SQVTM and CDR2 ANQGSEA.

This clone was recorded only once. The V call is TRBV5-8, the J call TRBJ2-5; D may be TRBD1 (6 bases). CDR1 SGHTS and CDR2 YDEGEE come from the germline V gene. The CDR3 is 11 residues long. V lost 0 bases and J lost 11, with 8 bases in between. CDR3 loop: CASSLAQGQYF. For the CDR3, the DNA is TGTGCCAGCAGCTTGGCCCAGGGGCAGTACTTC.

The chain joins TRBV4-2 to TRBJ1-5; tentatively, D is TRBD1 (6 bases). V lost 0 bases, J lost 15 bases, and 15 bases lay in between. In germline, CDR1 is LGHNA, CDR2 YNFKEQ. The CDR3 runs to 13 residues. This chain's CDR3 is CASSQDRGTAPHF. In DNA form, the CDR3 reads TGTGCCAGCAGCCAAGATAGGGGGACGGCGCCGCATTTT.

This sequence joins TRBV7-6 and TRBJ2-5; D perhaps matches TRBD2 (6 bases). This CDR3 is 16 amino acids long. The ends were cut back, 3 bases at V and 0 bases at J, with 14 bases in the middle. The germline gives CDR1 SGHVS, CDR2 FNYEAQ. The CDR3 sequence: CASSLAILANQETQYF. The CDR3 DNA is TGTGCCAGCAGCTTGGCCATTCTAGCGAACCAAGAGACCCAGTACTTC.

This clone has only one observation. This chain links TRBV7-3 with TRBJ2-7; TRBD2 might be the D (5 bases). CDR3 length: 13 residues. V lost 5 bases and J 7 bases, leaving 15 bases between the germline ends. CDR1 is SGHTA and CDR2 is FQGTGA in the germline V gene. In DNA, the CDR3 is TGTGCCAGCAGCCCCGGAGGCGGCAGGGAGCAGTACTTC. Translating it yields CASSPGGGREQYF.

CDR3 sequence: CASSPGLLGEQFF. The CDR3 DNA reads as TGTGCCAGCTCGCCCGGACTTCTTGGGGAGCAGTTCTTC. The chain employs TRBV18 and TRBJ2-1, with D possibly matching TRBD2 (5 bases). The CDR3 contains 13 residues. Germline V CDR1 and CDR2: KGHSH, LQKENI. V lost 6 bases and J 10 bases, leaving 16 bases between the germline ends.

The CDR3 spells CASSARQTPGELFF. For the CDR3, the DNA is TGTGCCAGTAGTGCGCGTCAGACGCCCGGGGAGCTGTTTTTT. This chain uses TRBV19 with TRBJ2-2; D is unresolved. Trimming pared 5 bases from V and 6 bases from J, leaving 13 bases between. CDR1 is LNHDA, CDR2 SQIVND, per germline (reference sequence). CDR3 length equals 14 residues. The whole variable domain, filled in from reference TRBV19 and TRBJ2-2, reads DGGITQSPKYLFRKEGQNVTLSCEQNLNHDAMYWYRQDPGQGLRLIYYSQIVNDFQKGDIAEGYSVSREKKESFPLTVTSAQKNPTAFYLCASSARQTPGELFFGEGSRLTVL.

This clone has just one count. The chain joins TRBV5-6 to TRBJ1-5; D might be TRBD1 (5 bases). The CDR3 is 17 amino acids. Germline CDR1 and CDR2: SGHDT and YYEEEE. With 5 bases removed from V and 0 bases from J, the gap between germline ends came to 18 bases. The CDR3 DNA is TGTGCCAGCAGTTCACGGGGGAGAGGTAATAGCAATCAGCCCCAGCATTTT. Its translation: CASSSRGRGNSNQPQHF.

The rearrangement joins TRBV18 to TRBJ2-5; 7 bases are shared with TRBD1. The J segment lost 3 bases and the V segment lost 4 bases, leaving 8 bases of the junction unmatched. This CDR3 comprises 15 residues. Germline CDR1 KGHSH, CDR2 LQKENI. The CDR3 DNA reads as TGTGCCAGCTCACAAACCGGGACAGTGAAAGAGACCCAGTACTTC. This encodes CASSQTGTVKETQYF.

This clone was picked up one time. V is TRBV18 and J is TRBJ1-5; the D is unclear. Per the germline V gene, CDR1 is KGHSH and CDR2 is LQKENI. V was trimmed by 2 bases and J by 4 bases, leaving 6 bases between them. The CDR3 loop spans 13 amino acids. CDR3 sequence reads: CASSPTGNQPQHF. The CDR3 DNA sequence: TGTGCCAGCTCACCAACGGGAAATCAGCCCCAGCATTTT. The variable domain in full, completed from reference TRBV18 and TRBJ1-5, reads NAGVMQNPRHLVRRRGQEARLRCSPMKGHSHVYWYRQLPEEGLKFMVYLQKENIIDESGMPKERFSAEFPKEGPSILRIQQVVRGDSAAYFCASSPTGNQPQHFGDGTRLSIL.

This clone was counted a few times. This sequence joins TRBV15 and TRBJ1-1; a possible D gene is TRBD1 (5 bases). This CDR3 has 14 residues. Germline values: CDR1 LNHNV, CDR2 YYDKDF (reference sequence). The germline V and J ends were trimmed by 4 bases and 5 bases, with 14 bases remaining between them. The DNA for the CDR3 is TGTGCCACCAGCACTACACAGGATTCGACTGAAGCTTTCTTT. It specifies CATSTTQDSTEAFF.

The rearrangement links TRBV7-9 to TRBJ1-1; TRBD1 aligns across 7 bases. Trimming cost V 4 bases and J 11 bases; bases outside gene matches: 7. The CDR3 loop spans 12 amino acids. Germline V gene data show CDR1 as SEHNR and CDR2 as FQNEAQ (reference sequence). CDR3 sequence (DNA): TGTGCCAGCAGCTACGACAGGGCCGAGGCTTTCTTT. It yields the protein CASSYDRAEAFF.